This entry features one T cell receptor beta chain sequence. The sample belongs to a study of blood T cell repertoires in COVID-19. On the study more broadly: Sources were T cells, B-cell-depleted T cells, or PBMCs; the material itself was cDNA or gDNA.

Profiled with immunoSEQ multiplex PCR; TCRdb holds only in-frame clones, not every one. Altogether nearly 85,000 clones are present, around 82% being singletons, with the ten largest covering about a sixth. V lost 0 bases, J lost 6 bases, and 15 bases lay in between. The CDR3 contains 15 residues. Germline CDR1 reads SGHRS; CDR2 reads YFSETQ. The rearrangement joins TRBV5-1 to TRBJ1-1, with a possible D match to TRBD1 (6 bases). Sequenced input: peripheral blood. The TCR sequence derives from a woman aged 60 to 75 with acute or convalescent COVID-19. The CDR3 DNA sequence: TGCGCCAGCAGCTTGGATCAGGGGTTGCGTCCTGAAGCTTTCTTT. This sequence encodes CASSLDQGLRPEAFF. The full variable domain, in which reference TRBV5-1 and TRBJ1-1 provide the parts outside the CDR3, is KAGVTQTPRYLIKTRGQQVTLSCSPISGHRSVSWYQQTPGQGLQFLFEYFSETQRNKGNFPGRFSGRQFSNSRSEMNVSTLELGDSALYLCASSLDQGLRPEAFFGQGTRLTVV.